This T cell receptor beta chain is from a study of low-dose radiotherapy and immunotherapy resistance in tumors. TRAV and TRBV primers primed cDNA for both TCRalpha and TCRbeta. For amplifying TCRs, the PCR ran for roughly 20 cycles with Phusion, which was used together with a constant-region primer and the adapter on the V primers. In vitro transcription served to amplify the isolated mRNA. From the reads, TCRdb called clonotypes with MiXCR, one entry per CDR3 protein. The top ten clones hold roughly 3.5% of a sample with about 39,000 distinct CDR3 sequences, around a third of them seen once. Described time point: before trial treatment. Looked up from germline, CDR1 is LGHDT and CDR2 is YNNKEL (reference sequence). This CDR3 region has 15 residues. Trimming pared 1 base from V and 6 bases from J, leaving 14 bases between.

V gene TRBV3-1 combines with J gene TRBJ2-3; D is perhaps TRBD2 (6 bases). This TCR derives from a male donor with gallbladder cancer. The material was PBMCs, obtained before treatment. The CDR3 region has the DNA TGTGCCAGCAGCCAAGGAAGGGGCGGGGTGGATACGCAGTATTTT. This gives the protein CASSQGRGGVDTQYF.